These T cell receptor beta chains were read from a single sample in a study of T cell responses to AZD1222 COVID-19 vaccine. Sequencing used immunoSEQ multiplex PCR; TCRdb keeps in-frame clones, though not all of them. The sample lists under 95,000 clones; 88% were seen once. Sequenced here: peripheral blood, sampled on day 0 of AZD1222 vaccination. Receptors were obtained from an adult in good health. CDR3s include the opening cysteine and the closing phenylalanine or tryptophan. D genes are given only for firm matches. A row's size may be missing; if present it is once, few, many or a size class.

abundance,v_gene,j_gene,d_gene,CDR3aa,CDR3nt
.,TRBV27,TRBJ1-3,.,CASSRTSSSGNTIYF,TGTGCCAGCAGCCGGACCTCGTCCTCTGGAAACACCATATATTTT
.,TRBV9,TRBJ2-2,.,CASSVRSTLNTGELFF,TGTGCCAGCAGCGTCCGTTCTACCCTAAACACCGGGGAGCTGTTTTTT
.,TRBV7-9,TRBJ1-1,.,CASSLAAGLTEAFF,TGTGCCAGCAGCTTAGCGGCGGGACTCACTGAAGCTTTCTTT
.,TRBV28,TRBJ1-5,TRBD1,CASTRSGTGIPQHF,TGTGCCAGCACCAGATCCGGGACAGGTATTCCCCAGCATTTT
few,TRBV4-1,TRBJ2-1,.,CASSQDARSYNEQFF,TGCGCCAGCAGCCAAGATGCGCGTTCCTACAATGAGCAGTTCTTC
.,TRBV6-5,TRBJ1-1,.,CASSLLVGQAHTEAFF,TGTGCCAGCAGTTTATTAGTGGGGCAGGCGCACACTGAAGCTTTCTTT
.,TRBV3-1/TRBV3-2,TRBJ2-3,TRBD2,CASSPGGNTDTQYF,TGTGCCAGCAGCCCCGGGGGGAACACAGATACGCAGTATTTT
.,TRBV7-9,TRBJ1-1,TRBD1,CASSLARGTGLNTEAFF,TGTGCCAGCAGCTTAGCGAGGGGGACAGGATTGAACACTGAAGCTTTCTTT
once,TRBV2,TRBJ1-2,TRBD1,CASSVGQEYGYTF,TGTGCCAGCAGTGTGGGACAGGAATATGGCTACACCTTC
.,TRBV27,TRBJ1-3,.,CASSPRRDPAGGNTIYF,TGTGCCAGCAGTCCCCGCCGGGACCCAGCGGGGGGAAACACCATATATTTT
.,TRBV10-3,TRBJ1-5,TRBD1,CAISTTGGELRPQHF,TGTGCCATCAGTACAACAGGGGGGGAACTACGGCCCCAGCATTTT
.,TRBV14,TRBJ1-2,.,CASSPPGGIGGYTF,TGTGCCAGCAGCCCCCCCGGGGGTATAGGGGGCTACACCTTC
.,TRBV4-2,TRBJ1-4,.,CASSPTYEGDEKLFF,TGTGCCAGCAGCCCAACTTATGAGGGAGATGAAAAACTGTTTTTT
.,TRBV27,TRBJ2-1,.,CASRLVADEQFF,TGTGCCAGCAGGCTAGTCGCCGATGAGCAGTTCTTC
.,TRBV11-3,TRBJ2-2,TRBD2,CASSLSRGGGPPGELFF,TGTGCCAGCAGCTTATCCCGCGGGGGAGGGCCTCCCGGGGAGCTGTTTTTT
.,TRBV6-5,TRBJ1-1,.,CASSYRNTEAFF,TGTGCCAGCAGTTACCGAAACACTGAAGCTTTCTTT
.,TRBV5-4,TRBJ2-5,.,CASQQRGETQYF,TGTGCCAGCCAACAAAGAGGGGAGACCCAGTACTTC
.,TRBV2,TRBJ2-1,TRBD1,CASSELGQGYNEQFF,TGTGCCAGCAGTGAGTTAGGACAGGGTTACAATGAGCAGTTCTTC
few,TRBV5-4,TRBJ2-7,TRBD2,CASSLGGGSSYEQYF,TGTGCCAGCAGCTTAGGCGGGGGGAGCTCCTACGAGCAGTACTTC
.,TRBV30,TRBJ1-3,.,CAWSVRGNTIYF,TGTGCCTGGAGTGTTAGAGGAAACACCATATATTTT
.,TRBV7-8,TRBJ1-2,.,CASSLAGGPYGYTF,TGTGCCAGCAGCTTAGCAGGGGGGCCCTATGGCTACACCTTC
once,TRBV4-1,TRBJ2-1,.,CASSQRTRGADNEQFF,TGCGCCAGCAGCCAGCGCACTAGAGGGGCCGACAATGAGCAGTTCTTC
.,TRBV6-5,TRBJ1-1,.,CATKEGLDTEAFF,TGTGCCACCAAGGAGGGGCTGGACACTGAAGCTTTCTTT
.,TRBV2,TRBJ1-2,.,CASRPGGGYFRANYGYTF,TGTGCCAGCAGGCCCGGGGGGGGCTACTTTAGGGCTAACTATGGCTACACCTTC
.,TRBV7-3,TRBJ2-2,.,CASSFRNTGELFF,TGTGCCAGCAGCTTTAGGAACACCGGGGAGCTGTTTTTT
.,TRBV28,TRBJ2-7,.,CASRTDSYEQYF,TGTGCCAGCAGAACTGACAGCTACGAGCAGTACTTC
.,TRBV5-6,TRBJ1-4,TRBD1,CASSLTGTAYEKLFF,TGTGCCAGCAGCCTGACCGGGACAGCGTATGAAAAACTGTTTTTT
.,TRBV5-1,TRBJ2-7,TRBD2,CASSSLAGGLEQYF,TGCGCCAGCAGTTCACTAGCGGGAGGTCTTGAGCAGTACTTC
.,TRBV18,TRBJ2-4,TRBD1,CASSPGTANKNIQYF,TGTGCCAGCTCACCCGGGACAGCAAACAAAAACATTCAGTACTTC
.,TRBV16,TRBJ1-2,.,CASSRGLEHNYGYTF,TGTGCCAGCAGCCGGGGACTAGAACATAACTATGGCTACACCTTC
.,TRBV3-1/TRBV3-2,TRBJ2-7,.,CASSQVGEQYF,TGTGCCAGCAGCCAAGTGGGCGAGCAGTACTTC
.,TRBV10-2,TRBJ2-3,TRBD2,CASSPRTSGRTDTQYF,TGCGCCAGCAGCCCTAGGACTAGCGGGCGCACAGATACGCAGTATTTT
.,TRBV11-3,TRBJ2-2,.,CASSPRTGRGSGELFF,TGTGCCAGCAGCCCGAGAACCGGGAGAGGGTCCGGGGAGCTGTTTTTT
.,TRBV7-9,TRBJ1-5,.,CASSLGGYSNQPQHF,TGTGCCAGCAGCTTAGGAGGCTATAGCAATCAGCCCCAGCATTTT
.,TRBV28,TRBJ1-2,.,CASSLLGSGKRTGYTF,TGTGCCAGCAGTTTACTCGGGTCAGGGAAGCGGACAGGCTACACCTTC
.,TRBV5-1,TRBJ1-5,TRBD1,CASSQGGGQPQHF,TGCGCCAGCAGCCAGGGGGGAGGTCAGCCCCAGCATTTT
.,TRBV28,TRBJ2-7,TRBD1,CASIRDRVSYEQYF,TGTGCCAGTATACGGGACAGGGTCTCCTACGAGCAGTACTTC
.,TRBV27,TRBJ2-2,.,CASSLFAGRFTGELFF,TGTGCCAGCAGTTTATTTGCGGGAAGGTTTACCGGGGAGCTGTTTTTT
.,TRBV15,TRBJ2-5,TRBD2,CATAGRDAKTQYF,TGTGCCACCGCTGGGAGGGATGCGAAGACCCAGTACTTC
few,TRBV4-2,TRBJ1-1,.,CASRGDGTEAFF,TGTGCCAGCAGGGGTGATGGGACTGAAGCTTTCTTT
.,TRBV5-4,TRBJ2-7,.,CASSLGSATYEQYF,TGTGCCAGCAGCTTGGGCAGCGCGACCTACGAGCAGTACTTC
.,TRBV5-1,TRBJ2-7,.,CASSLAKSGASVKNYEQYF,TGCGCCAGCAGCTTGGCCAAAAGTGGGGCATCTGTAAAGAACTACGAGCAGTACTTC
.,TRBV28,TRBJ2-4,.,CATNRVRQAKNIQYF,TGTGCCACCAACAGGGTTCGTCAAGCCAAAAACATTCAGTACTTC
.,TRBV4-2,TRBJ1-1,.,CASSQDSDTRNTEAFF,TGTGCCAGCAGCCAAGATTCGGACACCAGGAACACTGAAGCTTTCTTT
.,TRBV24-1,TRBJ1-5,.,CATSDYSLSPLVAGSAFDQPQHF,TGTGCCACCAGTGATTATAGTCTCTCCCCTTTAGTTGCCGGGTCTGCCTTTGATCAGCCCCAGCATTTT
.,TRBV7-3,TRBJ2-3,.,CASSINTDTQYF,TGTGCCAGCAGCATAAACACAGATACGCAGTATTTT